The 28 T cell receptor beta chains in this list originate from one sample, sequenced in a study of OX40 agonist ivuxolimab in advanced cancers. Repertoires were generated with immunoSEQ multiplex PCR, while TCRdb's copy carries only in-frame clones and drops some. The table has tens of thousands of clones, roughly 78% seen once. The sequencing used CD4+ or CD8+ T cells sorted from blood, collected in a trial of the OX40 agonist ivuxolimab. The origin of the receptors is an adult with an advanced solid tumor such as melanoma, head and neck, liver or kidney cancer.

The chain has TRBV15 and TRBJ2-2; D remains ambiguous. Germline CDR1 LNHNV, CDR2 YYDKDF (reference sequence). The CDR3 covers 14 residues. Trimming stripped 0 bases from V and 5 bases from J, with 7 bases between. CDR3 DNA sequence: TGTGCCACCAGCAGAGATGTGGGTACCGGGGAGCTGTTTTTT. This gives the protein CATSRDVGTGELFF.

This clone was observed a single time. Here the CDR3 DNA reads TGTGCCAGCAGCTTATTAGCGGAAAACAATGAGCAGTTCTTC. Amino acids: CASSLLAENNEQFF. The chain uses TRBV7-9 and TRBJ2-1, with D possibly being TRBD2 (6 bases). The germline V and J ends were trimmed by 2 bases and 5 bases, with 10 bases remaining between them. The CDR3 spans 14 residues. Germline V lookup: CDR1 SEHNR, CDR2 FQNEAQ (reference sequence).

The rearrangement uses TRBV5-1 and TRBJ2-5; 8 bases map to TRBD1. With 4 bases clipped from V and 5 bases from J, the junction kept 10 bases outside the gene matches. Germline V gives CDR1 SGHRS, CDR2 YFSETQ. The CDR3 consists of 15 residues. CDR3 in amino acids: CASSLARTGKETQYF. The CDR3 nucleotides read TGCGCCAGCAGCCTGGCCCGGACAGGGAAGGAGACCCAGTACTTC.

The chain carries TRBV5-4 and TRBJ1-1; 8 nucleotides align to TRBD1. The CDR3 runs 15 residues. The ends lost 4 bases at V and 1 base at J; junction bases unmatched: 6. Germline V gene lookup returns CDR1 SGHNT and CDR2 YYREEE (reference sequence). CDR3 region: CASSRGGQANTEAFF. As DNA, the CDR3 is TGTGCCAGCAGCCGGGGGGGACAGGCGAACACTGAAGCTTTCTTT.

The CDR3 protein is CASSPRAGDYTGELFF. In DNA form, the CDR3 reads TGTGCCAGCAGCCCACGAGCGGGGGACTACACCGGGGAGCTGTTTTTT. V and J are TRBV9 and TRBJ2-2, with 8 bases that match TRBD2. Germline V gives CDR1 SGDLS, CDR2 YYNGEE. The CDR3 runs 16 residues. V shed 4 bases and J 3 bases; nucleotides not matched to a gene: 8. Complete variable domain (other parts from reference TRBV9 and TRBJ2-2): DSGVTQTPKHLITATGQRVTLRCSPRSGDLSVYWYQQSLDQGLQFLIQYYNGEERAKGNILERFSAQQFPDLHSELNLSSLELGDSALYFCASSPRAGDYTGELFFGEGSRLTVL.

The genes are TRBV7-2 and TRBJ2-7, with 8 bases aligning to TRBD1. J was trimmed by 3 bases and V by 4 bases; bases with no gene match: 14. The CDR3 sequence is 17 residues long. In germline, CDR1 is SGHTA, CDR2 FQGNSA. The CDR3 coding sequence is TGTGCCAGCAGCTCATTCCACCACCTGACAGGGGACTACGAGCAGTACTTC. Translation: CASSSFHHLTGDYEQYF.

The chain recombines TRBV27 with TRBJ2-3; D unclear. The V gene's germline CDR1 is MNHEY and CDR2 SMNVEV (reference sequence). This CDR3 comprises 13 residues. The germline V and J ends were trimmed by 2 bases and 4 bases, with 7 bases remaining between them. CDR3 loop: CASSLTVADTQYF. For the CDR3, the DNA is TGTGCCAGCAGTTTAACGGTAGCAGATACGCAGTATTTT.

The V call is TRBV29-1, the J call TRBJ1-5; 7 bases are shared with TRBD1. CDR1 is SQVTM, CDR2 ANQGSEA, per germline. V shed 3 bases, J shed 7 bases, and the junction held 6 bases outside the gene matches. The CDR3 is 13 amino acids. CDR3 sequence reads: CSVDGQEGQPQHF. For the CDR3, the DNA is TGCAGCGTTGACGGACAGGAGGGACAGCCCCAGCATTTT.

This chain links TRBV18 with TRBJ1-1; D not resolved. This CDR3 is 13 amino acids long. The ends were cut back, 2 bases at V and 3 bases at J, with 7 bases in the middle. Germline values: CDR1 KGHSH, CDR2 LQKENI. CDR3 DNA sequence: TGTGCCAGCTCACCAGATTTATACACTGAAGCTTTCTTT. This translates into CASSPDLYTEAFF.

V usage is TRBV2 and J usage is TRBJ2-1, with D uncertain. CDR3 length: 16 amino acids. V gave up 7 bases and J gave up 0 bases, with 16 bases separating them. CDR1 and CDR2 (germline): SNHLY, FYNNEI. The CDR3 is CASMVVGRGSYNEQFF. The CDR3 bases are TGTGCCAGCATGGTGGTGGGCCGAGGCTCCTACAATGAGCAGTTCTTC. The full variable domain, completed using reference TRBV2 and TRBJ2-1, is EPEVTQTPSHQVTQMGQEVILRCVPISNHLYFYWYRQILGQKVEFLVSFYNNEISEKSEIFDDQFSVERPDGSNFTLKIRSTKLEDSAMYFCASMVVGRGSYNEQFFGPGTRLTVL.

CDR3 sequence: CASSVDRYNEQFF. DNA of the CDR3: TGTGCCAGCAGCGTAGACAGGTACAATGAGCAGTTCTTC. The rearrangement links TRBV7-9 to TRBJ2-1; possible D gene TRBD1, 6 bases. This CDR3 region has 13 residues. The V end was cut by 5 bases, the J end by 4 bases, with 9 bases between. CDR1 is SEHNR, CDR2 FQNEAQ, per germline (reference sequence).

This chain connects TRBV2 to TRBJ2-5, with TRBD2 matching 8 bases. V lost 8 bases and J lost 2; bases outside the gene matches: 4. CDR3 size: 13 residues. CDR1 is SNHLY, CDR2 FYNNEI, per germline. CDR3 sequence: CASCSSGQETQYF. The CDR3 DNA reads TGTGCCAGCTGCTCTAGCGGGCAAGAGACCCAGTACTTC.

The CDR3 coding sequence is TGCAGTGTCCGGGGCCAAGAGACCCAGTACTTC. This encodes CSVRGQETQYF. The V and J genes are TRBV20-1 and TRBJ2-5, with D possibly being TRBD2 (5 bases). The CDR3 is 11 residues long. Trimming took off 7 bases at V and 1 base at J, with 7 bases between the two ends. The germline V gene encodes CDR1 DFQATT and CDR2 SNEGSKA (reference sequence).

The chain combines TRBV5-6 with TRBJ2-5; TRBD1 aligns across 7 bases. The germline gives CDR1 SGHDT, CDR2 YYEEEE. CDR3 length: 15 residues. The junction had 7 bases not matched to a gene; V was cut back by 0 bases and J by 5 bases. The CDR3 coding sequence is TGTGCCAGCAGCTTGGTAAAGGGGGCCGGGGAGACCCAGTACTTC. Translation gives CASSLVKGAGETQYF.

V gene TRBV4-3 combines with J gene TRBJ1-4; tentative D call: TRBD1 (5 bases). Germline-derived CDR1 and CDR2 are LGHNA and YSLEER. V gave up 0 bases and J gave up 7 bases, with 18 bases separating them. This CDR3 contains 17 residues. The CDR3 nucleotides read TGCGCCAGCAGCCAAGAATTTAGGGGCCACCGGGGTGAAAAACTGTTTTTT. Translated: CASSQEFRGHRGEKLFF.

This clone was detected only once. The chain employs TRBV19 and TRBJ2-3; D is possibly TRBD2 (7 bases). Germline V gene data show CDR1 as LNHDA and CDR2 as SQIVND (reference sequence). This CDR3 spans 17 amino acids. Deletions cut 3 bases from V and 1 base from J, with 17 bases between. CDR3 in amino acids: CASSMGRGSGGTDTQYF. Written as DNA, the CDR3 is TGTGCCAGTAGTATGGGGAGGGGGTCCGGCGGCACAGATACGCAGTATTTT.

The table lists this clone with a few counts. The chain links TRBV5-1 to TRBJ1-4; no clear D gene. The CDR3 is 13 amino acids. Germline lookup yields CDR1 SGHRS and CDR2 YFSETQ. The V gene lost 0 bases and the J gene lost 7 bases, with 7 bases spanning the gap. In DNA, the CDR3 is TGCGCCAGCAGCTTGGCCGGAGGTGAAAAACTGTTTTTT. Residues: CASSLAGGEKLFF.

This CDR3 is CASSLWGNNEQFF. CDR3 sequence (DNA): TGTGCCAGCAGCTTATGGGGAAACAATGAGCAGTTCTTC. This chain joins TRBV13 and TRBJ2-1; D unclear. The CDR3 covers 13 residues. Germline CDR1 reads PRHDT; CDR2 reads FYEKMQ (reference sequence). V was trimmed by 2 bases and J by 5 bases, leaving 7 bases between them.

This chain connects TRBV6-1 to TRBJ1-4, with unresolved D. Germline V gene lookup returns CDR1 MNHNS and CDR2 SASEGT. V was trimmed by 4 bases and J by 3 bases, leaving 9 bases between them. The CDR3 spans 14 residues. The CDR3 region is CASSGADPNEKLFF. The CDR3 DNA reads TGTGCCAGCAGTGGCGCAGATCCTAATGAAAAACTGTTTTTT.

V and J are TRBV5-1 and TRBJ2-6, with D tentatively TRBD2 (6 bases). Trimming pared 4 bases from V and 0 bases from J, leaving 17 bases between. The CDR3 totals 18 residues. The germline CDR1 and CDR2 sequences are SGHRS and YFSETQ. CDR3 sequence: CASSPSAGRYSGANVLTF. The CDR3 region has the DNA TGCGCCAGCAGCCCATCGGCGGGGAGATACTCTGGGGCCAACGTCCTGACTTTC.

This clone was seen only a few times. The CDR3 loop reads CASKAAVGRGQETQYF. In DNA form, the CDR3 reads TGTGCCAGCAAAGCAGCGGTTGGGCGGGGACAAGAGACCCAGTACTTC. The chain combines TRBV7-8 with TRBJ2-5, with D possibly TRBD2 on 6 matching bases. The CDR3 spans 16 residues. V gave up 7 bases and J gave up 2 bases, with 20 bases separating them. The germline V gene encodes CDR1 SGHVS and CDR2 FQNEAQ.

The V call is TRBV28, the J call TRBJ2-7, with a possible D match to TRBD2 (6 bases). Trimming pared 5 bases from V and 3 bases from J, leaving 23 bases between. In germline, CDR1 is MDHEN, CDR2 SYDVKM. This CDR3 has 17 residues. The CDR3, as DNA: TGTGCCAGCAGTGTGCCCCCGGGACTTTTCGTTTACTACGAGCAGTACTTC. It yields the protein CASSVPPGLFVYYEQYF. The full variable domain, rest sourced from reference TRBV28 and TRBJ2-7, is DVKVTQSSRYLVKRTGEKVFLECVQDMDHENMFWYRQDPGLGLRLIYFSYDVKMKEKGDIPEGYSVSREKKERFSLILESASTNQTSMYLCASSVPPGLFVYYEQYFGPGTRLTVT.

This clone was observed a single time. This chain connects TRBV11-1 to TRBJ2-2, with TRBD2 as a possible D gene (5 bases). V was shortened by 4 bases and J by 5 bases, with 11 bases between the two germline ends. Per germline, CDR1 SGHAT and CDR2 FQDESV (reference sequence). The CDR3 runs to 14 residues. In DNA form, the CDR3 reads TGTGCCAGCAGCTCGGGATTAATTACCGGGGAGCTGTTTTTT. This gives the protein CASSSGLITGELFF.

This clone has a handful of counts. V and J are TRBV28 and TRBJ1-5, with 8 bases lining up with TRBD1. The V and J ends lost 8 bases and 8 bases, in that order; junction bases with no gene match: 8. The CDR3 is 13 residues long. In germline, CDR1 is MDHEN, CDR2 SYDVKM. CDR3: CASLGGQGEPQHF. The DNA for the CDR3 is TGTGCCAGCCTGGGAGGACAGGGTGAGCCCCAGCATTTT.

The chain links TRBV6-1 to TRBJ2-1, with 7 bases that match TRBD2. CDR3 length: 12 amino acids. Germline CDR1 and CDR2: MNHNS and SASEGT. V was pared by 6 bases and J by 7 bases, with 3 bases of the junction left unmatched. CDR3 nucleotide sequence: TGTGCCAGCAGCGGGGGGAAGAATGAGCAGTTCTTC. Translation: CASSGGKNEQFF.

V is TRBV6-5 and J is TRBJ1-1; maybe TRBD1 (5 bases). In germline, CDR1 is MNHEY, CDR2 SVGAGI. The CDR3 consists of 14 residues. V lost 7 bases to trimming and J lost 7 bases, with 19 bases between them. CDR3 nucleotides: TGTGCCAGCACTAAGTTGGCCCGGGGCGGTGAAGCTTTCTTT. Amino acids: CASTKLARGGEAFF.

The chain recombines TRBV19 with TRBJ1-5; 7 nucleotides align to TRBD1. There are 16 residues in the CDR3. With V trimmed by 4 bases and J by 5 bases, 11 bases remained unmatched. Germline-derived CDR1 and CDR2 are LNHDA and SQIVND (reference sequence). This chain's CDR3 is CASSTRQGVSYQPQHF. CDR3 nucleotide sequence: TGTGCCAGTAGTACCCGACAGGGTGTATCCTATCAGCCCCAGCATTTT. The full variable domain, rest sourced from reference TRBV19 and TRBJ1-5, is DGGITQSPKYLFRKEGQNVTLSCEQNLNHDAMYWYRQDPGQGLRLIYYSQIVNDFQKGDIAEGYSVSREKKESFPLTVTSAQKNPTAFYLCASSTRQGVSYQPQHFGDGTRLSIL.

The chain is built from TRBV19 and TRBJ2-7; no clear D. The CDR3 has 15 amino acids. Germline loops: CDR1 LNHDA, CDR2 SQIVND (reference sequence). V was shortened by 7 bases and J by 7 bases, with 23 bases between the two germline ends. CDR3 protein: CASTLGFRVDMEQYF. The CDR3 DNA reads TGTGCCAGTACCCTAGGTTTTAGGGTTGATATGGAGCAGTACTTC.